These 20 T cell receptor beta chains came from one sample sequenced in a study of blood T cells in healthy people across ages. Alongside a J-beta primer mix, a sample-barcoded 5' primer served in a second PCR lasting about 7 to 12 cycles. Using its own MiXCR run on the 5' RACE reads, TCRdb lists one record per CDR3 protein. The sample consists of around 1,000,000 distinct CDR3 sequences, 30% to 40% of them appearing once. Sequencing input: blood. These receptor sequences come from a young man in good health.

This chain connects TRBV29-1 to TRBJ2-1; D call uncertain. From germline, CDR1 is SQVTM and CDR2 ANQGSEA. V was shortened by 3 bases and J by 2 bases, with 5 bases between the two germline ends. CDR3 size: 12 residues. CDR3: CSVEAAYNEQFF. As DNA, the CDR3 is TGCAGCGTTGAGGCAGCCTACAATGAGCAGTTCTTC.

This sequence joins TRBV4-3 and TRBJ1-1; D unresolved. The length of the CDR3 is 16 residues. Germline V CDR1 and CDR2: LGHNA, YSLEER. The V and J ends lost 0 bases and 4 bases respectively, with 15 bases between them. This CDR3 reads CASSQDPVNPGTEAFF. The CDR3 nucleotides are TGCGCCAGCAGCCAAGATCCGGTTAATCCCGGCACTGAAGCTTTCTTT.

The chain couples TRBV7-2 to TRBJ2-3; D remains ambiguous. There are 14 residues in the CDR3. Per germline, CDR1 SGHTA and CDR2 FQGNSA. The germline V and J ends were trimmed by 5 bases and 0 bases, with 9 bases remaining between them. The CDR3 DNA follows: TGTGCCAGCAGCCCAGTAGACAGCACAGATACGCAGTATTTT. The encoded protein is CASSPVDSTDTQYF.

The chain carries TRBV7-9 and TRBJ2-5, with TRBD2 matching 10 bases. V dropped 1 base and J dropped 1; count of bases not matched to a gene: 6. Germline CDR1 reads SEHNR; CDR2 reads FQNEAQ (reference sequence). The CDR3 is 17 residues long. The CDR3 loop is CASSLGTSGSLQETQYF. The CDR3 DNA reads TGTGCCAGCAGCTTAGGGACTAGCGGTTCCCTCCAAGAGACCCAGTACTTC.

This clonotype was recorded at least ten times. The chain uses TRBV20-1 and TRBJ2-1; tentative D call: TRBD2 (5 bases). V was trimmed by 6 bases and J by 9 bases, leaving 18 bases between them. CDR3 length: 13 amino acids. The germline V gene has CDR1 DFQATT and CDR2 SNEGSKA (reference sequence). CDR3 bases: TGCAGTGCCAGACGGGATCTAAAGGGTGAGCAGTTCTTC. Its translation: CSARRDLKGEQFF.

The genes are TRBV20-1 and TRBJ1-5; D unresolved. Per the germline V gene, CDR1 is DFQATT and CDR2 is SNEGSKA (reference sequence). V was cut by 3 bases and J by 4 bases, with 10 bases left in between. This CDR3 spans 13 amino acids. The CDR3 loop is CSARGEWNQPQHF. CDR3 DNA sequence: TGCAGTGCTAGGGGAGAATGGAATCAGCCCCAGCATTTT.

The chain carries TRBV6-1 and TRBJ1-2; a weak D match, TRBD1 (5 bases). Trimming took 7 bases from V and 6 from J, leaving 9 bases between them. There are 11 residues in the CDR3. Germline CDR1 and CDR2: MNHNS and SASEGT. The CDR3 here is CASTEGDGYTF. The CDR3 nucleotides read TGTGCCAGCACCGAAGGGGATGGCTACACCTTC.

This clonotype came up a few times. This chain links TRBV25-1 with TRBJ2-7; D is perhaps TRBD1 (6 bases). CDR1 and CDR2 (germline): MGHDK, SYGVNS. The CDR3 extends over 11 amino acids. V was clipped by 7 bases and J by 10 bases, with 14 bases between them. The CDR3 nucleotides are TGTGCCAGCATTTACCTGGGGGCCCAGTACTTC. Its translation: CASIYLGAQYF.

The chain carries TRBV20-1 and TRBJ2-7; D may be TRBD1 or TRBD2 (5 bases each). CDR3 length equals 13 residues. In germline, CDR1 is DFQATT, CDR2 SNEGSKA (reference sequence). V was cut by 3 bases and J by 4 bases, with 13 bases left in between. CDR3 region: CSASANWGYEQYF. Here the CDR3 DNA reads TGCAGTGCTAGTGCCAACTGGGGGTACGAGCAGTACTTC.

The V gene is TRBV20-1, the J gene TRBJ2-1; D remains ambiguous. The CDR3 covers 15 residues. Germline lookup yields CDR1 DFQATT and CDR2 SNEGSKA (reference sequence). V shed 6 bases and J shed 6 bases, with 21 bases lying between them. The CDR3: CSATHSTMPFNEQFF. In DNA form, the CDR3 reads TGCAGTGCCACCCACTCCACTATGCCCTTCAATGAGCAGTTCTTC.

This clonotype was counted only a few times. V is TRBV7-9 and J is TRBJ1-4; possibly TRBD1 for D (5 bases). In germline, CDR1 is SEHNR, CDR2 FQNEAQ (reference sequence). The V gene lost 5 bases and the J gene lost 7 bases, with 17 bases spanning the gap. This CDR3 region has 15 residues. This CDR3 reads CASSTRQNGPEKLFF. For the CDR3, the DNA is TGTGCCAGCAGCACCCGACAGAACGGGCCTGAAAAACTGTTTTTT.

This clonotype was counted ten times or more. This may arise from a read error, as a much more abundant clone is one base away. The DNA for the CDR3 is TGTGCCAGCAGTGGCAGGTACCAAGAGACCCAGTACTTC. Translation gives CASSGRYQETQYF. The chain combines TRBV13 with TRBJ2-5; D gene ambiguous. This CDR3 comprises 13 residues. The germline gives CDR1 PRHDT, CDR2 FYEKMQ (reference sequence). The V gene lost 6 bases and the J gene lost 0 bases, with 8 bases spanning the gap.

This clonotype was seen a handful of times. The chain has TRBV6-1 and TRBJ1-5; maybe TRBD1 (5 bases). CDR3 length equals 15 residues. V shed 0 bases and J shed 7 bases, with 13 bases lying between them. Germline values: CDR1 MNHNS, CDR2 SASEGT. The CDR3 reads CASSEALGGEQPQHF. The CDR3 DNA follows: TGTGCCAGCAGTGAAGCGCTCGGGGGGGAACAGCCCCAGCATTTT.

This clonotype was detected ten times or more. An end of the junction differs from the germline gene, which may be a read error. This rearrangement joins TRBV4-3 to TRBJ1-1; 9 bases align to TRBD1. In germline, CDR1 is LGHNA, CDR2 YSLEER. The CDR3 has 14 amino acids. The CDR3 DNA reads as TGTGCCAGCAGCCAGGACAGGGGAAACACTGAAGCTTTCTTT. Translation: CASSQDRGNTEAFF.

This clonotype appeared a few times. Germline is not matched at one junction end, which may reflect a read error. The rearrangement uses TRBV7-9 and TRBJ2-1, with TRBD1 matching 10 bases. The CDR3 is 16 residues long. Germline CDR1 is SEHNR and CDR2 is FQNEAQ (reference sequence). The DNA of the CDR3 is TGTGCCAGCACCTTAGGGGGGACAGGGGAGTACAATGAGCAGTTCTTC. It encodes CASTLGGTGEYNEQFF.

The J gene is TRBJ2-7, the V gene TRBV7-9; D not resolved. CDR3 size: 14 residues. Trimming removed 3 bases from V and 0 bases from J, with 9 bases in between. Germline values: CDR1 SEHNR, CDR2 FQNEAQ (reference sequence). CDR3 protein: CASSLVRNSYEQYF. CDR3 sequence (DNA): TGTGCCAGCAGCTTGGTCAGGAACTCCTACGAGCAGTACTTC.

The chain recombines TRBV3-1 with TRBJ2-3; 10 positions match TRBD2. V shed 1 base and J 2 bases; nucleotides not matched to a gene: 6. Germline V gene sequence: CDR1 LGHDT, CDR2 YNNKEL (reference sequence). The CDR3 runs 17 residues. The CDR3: CASSQGTSGENTDTQYF. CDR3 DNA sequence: TGTGCCAGCAGCCAAGGAACTAGCGGGGAAAACACAGATACGCAGTATTTT.

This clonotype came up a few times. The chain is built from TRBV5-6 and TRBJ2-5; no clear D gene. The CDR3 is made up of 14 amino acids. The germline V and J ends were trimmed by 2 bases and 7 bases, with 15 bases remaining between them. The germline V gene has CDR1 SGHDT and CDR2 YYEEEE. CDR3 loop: CASSLTGLEGTQYF. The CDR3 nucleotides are TGTGCCAGCAGCTTAACCGGGCTCGAAGGGACCCAGTACTTC.

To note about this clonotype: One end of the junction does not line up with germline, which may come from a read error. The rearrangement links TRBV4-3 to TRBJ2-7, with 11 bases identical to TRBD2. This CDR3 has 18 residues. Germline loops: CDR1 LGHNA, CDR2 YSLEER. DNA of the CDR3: TGCGCCAGCAGACAAGATCCCCCTAGCGGGGGGCGACACAATGAGCAGTACTTC. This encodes CASRQDPPSGGRHNEQYF.

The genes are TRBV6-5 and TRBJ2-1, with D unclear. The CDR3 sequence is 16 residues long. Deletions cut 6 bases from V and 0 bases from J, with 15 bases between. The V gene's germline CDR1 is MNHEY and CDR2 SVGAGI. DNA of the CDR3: TGTGCCAGCAGCCTCGAGGTGTCCAGCTCCTACAATGAGCAGTTCTTC. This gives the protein CASSLEVSSSYNEQFF.